The rows below give T cell receptor beta chains drawn from one sample of a study of T cell repertoires in cytomegalovirus infection. TCRdb fed the reads into MiXCR, producing one record per CDR3 protein. The sample lists hundreds of thousands of distinct CDR3 sequences; about 39% were seen once. The antigens these receptors bind are not known. The material sequenced was cultured PBMCs, taken from culture after CMV antigen stimulation. These receptors were obtained from a human donor in good health (CMV status not recorded). Some clones in this sample may be carry-over from other donors' samples. CDR3s include the opening cysteine and the closing phenylalanine or tryptophan. A D gene is named only where the DNA matches it firmly. Some rows have no size entry. The others give once, few or many, or a class for an expanded clone.

D,V,J,size,CDR3,DNA
.,TRBV4-3,TRBJ2-4,.,CASSQDGTLDENIQYF,TGCGCCAGCAGCCAAGATGGGACCCTGGATGAAAACATTCAGTACTTC
TRBD2,TRBV7-2,TRBJ2-7,many,CASSLARGPSGSSYEQYF,TGTGCCAGCAGCTTAGCGAGAGGGCCTAGCGGGAGCTCCTACGAGCAGTACTTC
.,TRBV7-8,TRBJ2-2,.,CAGRLNTGELFF,TGTGCCGGGAGACTGAACACCGGGGAGCTGTTTTTT
.,TRBV7-6,TRBJ2-1,few,CASSLTARHEQFF,TGTGCCAGCAGCTTAACGGCTCGGCATGAGCAGTTCTTC
TRBD2,TRBV11-2,TRBJ2-5,.,CASSPRGGSGDQETQYF,TGTGCCAGCAGCCCGCGTGGCGGTAGCGGGGACCAAGAGACCCAGTACTTC
.,TRBV20-1,TRBJ1-2,.,CSARTRGYTF,TGCAGTGCTAGGACTCGTGGCTACACCTTC
.,TRBV15,TRBJ2-3,.,CATSREGVGTDTQYF,TGTGCCACCAGCAGGGAGGGGGTGGGCACAGATACGCAGTATTTT
.,TRBV7-9,TRBJ2-1,.,CASSLMVGNEQFF,TGTGCCAGCAGCTTAATGGTGGGGAATGAGCAGTTCTTC
TRBD2,TRBV12-3/TRBV12-4,TRBJ2-1,.,CASTRLAGGRGEQFF,TGTGCCAGTACGCGACTAGCGGGGGGGCGGGGTGAGCAGTTCTTC
.,TRBV7-2,TRBJ2-2,few,CASSLQRGTGELFF,TGTGCCAGCAGCTTACAAAGGGGCACCGGGGAGCTGTTTTTT
.,TRBV10-3,TRBJ1-1,few,CAIRAQGDTEAFF,TGTGCCATTCGGGCTCAGGGAGACACTGAAGCTTTCTTT
TRBD2,TRBV7-2,TRBJ2-7,few,CASSVGLAGVYEQYF,TGTGCCAGCAGCGTAGGACTAGCGGGGGTCTACGAGCAGTACTTC
.,TRBV10-2,TRBJ2-3,.,CASSGQTSTDTQYF,TGCGCCAGCAGTGGGCAGACGAGCACAGATACGCAGTATTTT
.,TRBV7-6,TRBJ2-1,.,CASSLHRRQAGGNEQFF,TGTGCCAGCAGCTTACATCGGCGACAGGCTGGGGGCAATGAGCAGTTCTTC
.,TRBV20-1,TRBJ2-7,.,CSARDTRTAFLHEQYF,TGCAGTGCTAGAGATACCCGGACAGCTTTTCTCCACGAGCAGTACTTC
TRBD1,TRBV6-6,TRBJ2-3,.,CASSPPDRGTDTQYF,TGTGCCAGCAGCCCGCCCGACAGGGGTACAGATACGCAGTATTTT
.,TRBV7-8,TRBJ1-3,.,CASSLSGFSTGNTIYF,TGTGCCAGCAGCTTAAGCGGGTTTTCAACTGGAAACACCATATATTTT
TRBD1,TRBV7-2,TRBJ1-5,few,CASSLAYRGLNQPQHF,TGTGCCAGCAGCTTAGCCTACAGGGGGCTTAATCAGCCCCAGCATTTT
TRBD2,TRBV6-1,TRBJ2-7,.,CASSKATSGRSYEQYF,TGTGCCAGCAGTAAAGCGACTAGCGGCCGCTCCTACGAGCAGTACTTC
.,TRBV7-3,TRBJ2-5,few,CASSRVGYQETQYF,TGTGCCAGCAGCCGTGTGGGATACCAAGAGACCCAGTACTTC
.,TRBV6-2/TRBV6-3,TRBJ2-7,.,CASSSLTAAYEQYF,TGTGCCAGCAGCTCCCTGACAGCTGCCTACGAGCAGTACTTC
TRBD2,TRBV4-2,TRBJ2-1,.,CASSQAGLAVNNEQFF,TGTGCCAGCAGCCAAGCCGGCCTAGCGGTAAACAATGAGCAGTTCTTC
.,TRBV6-8,TRBJ1-2,.,CASSSGPRGYTF,TGTGCCAGCAGTTCCGGCCCCCGTGGCTACACCTTC
TRBD1,TRBV11-2,TRBJ2-5,.,CASSATGTGLETQYF,TGTGCCAGCAGCGCAACCGGGACAGGGTTGGAGACCCAGTACTTC
.,TRBV7-7,TRBJ2-7,.,CASSSPPGGEGYF,TGTGCCAGCAGCTCCCCACCGGGGGGCGAGGGGTACTTC
TRBD2,TRBV20-1,TRBJ2-3,.,CSATPSGPSPHTDTQYF,TGCAGTGCTACCCCTAGCGGGCCGAGCCCACACACAGATACGCAGTATTTT
.,TRBV29-1,TRBJ2-1,.,CSVEGYNEQFF,TGCAGCGTTGAAGGATACAATGAGCAGTTCTTC
.,TRBV2,TRBJ2-5,.,CASSNNPQETQYF,TGTGCCAGCAGCAACAACCCCCAAGAGACCCAGTACTTC
TRBD2,TRBV10-3,TRBJ2-7,once,CAIAGGEGSYEQYF,TGTGCCATCGCGGGGGGCGAGGGCTCCTACGAGCAGTACTTC
.,TRBV25-1,TRBJ1-2,.,CASGDIGYGYTF,TGTGCCAGCGGGGACATTGGTTATGGCTACACCTTC
.,TRBV19,TRBJ1-2,.,CASSIDSAGGGDGYTF,TGTGCCAGTAGTATAGACTCGGCCGGCGGGGGTGATGGCTACACCTTC
TRBD1,TRBV20-1,TRBJ1-2,once,CSASTGRLYGYTF,TGCAGTGCTTCGACAGGGAGACTCTATGGCTACACCTTC
TRBD1,TRBV20-1,TRBJ2-7,.,CSAPDPGGSYEQYF,TGCAGTGCTCCCGATCCAGGGGGTTCCTACGAGCAGTACTTC
.,TRBV5-1,TRBJ2-6,once,CASSLGGRGAGANVLTF,TGCGCCAGCAGCTTGGGTGGCAGGGGCGCTGGGGCCAACGTCCTGACTTTC
.,TRBV12-3/TRBV12-4,TRBJ2-5,.,CASTPGQETQYF,TGTGCCAGCACCCCCGGCCAAGAGACCCAGTACTTC